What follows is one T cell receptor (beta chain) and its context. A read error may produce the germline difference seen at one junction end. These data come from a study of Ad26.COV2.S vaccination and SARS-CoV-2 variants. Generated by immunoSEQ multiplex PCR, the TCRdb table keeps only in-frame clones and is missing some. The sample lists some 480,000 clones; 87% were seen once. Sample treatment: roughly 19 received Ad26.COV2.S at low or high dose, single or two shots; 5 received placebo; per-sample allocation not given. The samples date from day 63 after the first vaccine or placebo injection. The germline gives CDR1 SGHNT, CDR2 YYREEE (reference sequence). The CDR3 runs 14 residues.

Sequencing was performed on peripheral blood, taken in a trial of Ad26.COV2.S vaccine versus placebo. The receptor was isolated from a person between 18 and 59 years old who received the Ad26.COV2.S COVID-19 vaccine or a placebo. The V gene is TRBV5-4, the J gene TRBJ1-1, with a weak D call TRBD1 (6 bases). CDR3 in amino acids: CASRHDGGDTEAFF. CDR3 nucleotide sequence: TGTGCCAGCAGACATGACGGTGGGGACACGGAAGCTTTCTTT.